This TCR beta chain was identified during a study of regulatory T cells in long-lasting Graves disease. As for the study in general: For a period under 3 months, newly diagnosed Graves' patients had taken antithyroid drugs. Study-level points and caveats: Analyses excluded thyroid tissue, covering peripheral blood alone.

Turning to this clonotype: Its antigen is not identified.

As for time point: newly diagnosed GD, antithyroid drugs for less than 3 months. RNA from PBMCs was the source of the TCR library. In germline, CDR1 is KGHDR, CDR2 SFDVKD. V lost 4 bases, J lost 2 bases, and 18 bases lay in between. The CDR3 length is 17 residues. TCR beta libraries were built with iRepertoire HTBI primers and Arm-PCR of CDR3 regions. TCRdb re-derived calls from the multiplex PCR reads in MiXCR, one entry per CDR3 protein. The table includes a few hundred thousand distinct CDR3 sequences, over 15% detected once. These same records also appear under a second study, on T cells in Graves' hyperthyroidism and ophthalmopathy. That paper adds: Those with hyperthyroidism were 18 to 65 years old, newly diagnosed, and ill for under 2 months.

The clonotype originates from a middle-aged man with Graves disease. Source: peripheral blood mononuclear cells (PBMCs), taken at new diagnosis, from a patient treated with antithyroid drugs. This chain joins TRBV24-1 and TRBJ2-3; possibly TRBD1 for D (6 bases). In DNA, the CDR3 is TGTGCCACCAGTGACGCAAAACAGGGTCTGAACACAGATACGCAGTATTTT. It encodes CATSDAKQGLNTDTQYF.